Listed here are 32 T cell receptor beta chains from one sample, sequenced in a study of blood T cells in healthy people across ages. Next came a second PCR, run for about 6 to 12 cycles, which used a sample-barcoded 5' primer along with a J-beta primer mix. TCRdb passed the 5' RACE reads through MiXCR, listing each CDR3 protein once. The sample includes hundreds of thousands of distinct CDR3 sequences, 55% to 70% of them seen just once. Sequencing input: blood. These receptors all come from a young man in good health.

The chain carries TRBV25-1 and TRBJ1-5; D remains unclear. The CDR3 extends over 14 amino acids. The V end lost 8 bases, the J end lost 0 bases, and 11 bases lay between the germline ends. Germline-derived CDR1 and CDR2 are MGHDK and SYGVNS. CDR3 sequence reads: CASRAGDSNQPQHF. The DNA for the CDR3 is TGTGCCAGCCGCGCCGGGGATAGCAATCAGCCCCAGCATTTT.

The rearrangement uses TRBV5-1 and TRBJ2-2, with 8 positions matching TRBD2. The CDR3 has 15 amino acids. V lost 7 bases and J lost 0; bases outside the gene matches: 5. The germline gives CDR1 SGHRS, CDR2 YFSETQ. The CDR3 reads CASRGGQTNTGELFF. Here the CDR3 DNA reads TGCGCCAGCCGGGGGGGGCAAACGAACACCGGGGAGCTGTTTTTT.

CDR3 protein: CASRSFTGTREGYTF. CDR3 coding DNA: TGTGCCAGCAGGTCCTTCACCGGGACCAGAGAAGGCTACACCTTC. The chain recombines TRBV7-9 with TRBJ1-2, with a tentative D call TRBD1 (5 bases). Looked up from germline, CDR1 is SEHNR and CDR2 is FQNEAQ (reference sequence). Trimming cost V 6 bases and J 8 bases, with 22 bases left between them. This CDR3 has 15 residues.

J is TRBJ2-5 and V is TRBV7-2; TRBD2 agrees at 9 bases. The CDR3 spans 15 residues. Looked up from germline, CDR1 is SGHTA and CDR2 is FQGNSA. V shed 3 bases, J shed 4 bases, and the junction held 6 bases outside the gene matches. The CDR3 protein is CASSLGHSGGETQYF. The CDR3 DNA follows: TGTGCCAGCAGCTTGGGACATAGCGGGGGAGAGACCCAGTACTTC.

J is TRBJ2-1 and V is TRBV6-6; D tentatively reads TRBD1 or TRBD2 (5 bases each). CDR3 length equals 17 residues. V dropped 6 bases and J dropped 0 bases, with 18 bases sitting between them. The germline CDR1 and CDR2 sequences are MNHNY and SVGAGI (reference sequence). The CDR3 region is CASRGRSGPSSYNEQFF. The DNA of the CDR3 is TGTGCCAGCAGGGGCCGATCGGGACCGAGCTCCTACAATGAGCAGTTCTTC.

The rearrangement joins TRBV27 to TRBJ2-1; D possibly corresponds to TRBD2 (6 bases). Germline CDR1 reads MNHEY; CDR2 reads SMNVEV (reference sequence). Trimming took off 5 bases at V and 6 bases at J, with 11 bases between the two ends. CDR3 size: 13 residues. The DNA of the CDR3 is TGTGCCAGCAGTCTAGGGAGGATCAATGAGCAGTTCTTC. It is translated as CASSLGRINEQFF.

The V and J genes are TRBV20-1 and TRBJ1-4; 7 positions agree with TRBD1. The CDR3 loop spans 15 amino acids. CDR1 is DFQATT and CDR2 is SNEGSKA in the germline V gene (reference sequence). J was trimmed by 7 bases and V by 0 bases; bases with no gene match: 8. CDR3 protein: CSARDPEGASEKLFF. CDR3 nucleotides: TGCAGTGCTAGAGACCCTGAGGGGGCTTCTGAAAAACTGTTTTTT.

This CDR3 is CSASGGAKDTQYF. The CDR3 DNA follows: TGCAGTGCTAGCGGGGGGGCCAAAGATACGCAGTATTTT. V is TRBV20-1 and J is TRBJ2-3, with 8 bases matching TRBD2. This CDR3 contains 13 residues. Germline trimming cut 3 bases from V and 5 bases from J; bases unmatched to any gene: 4. Germline CDR1 is DFQATT and CDR2 is SNEGSKA (reference sequence).

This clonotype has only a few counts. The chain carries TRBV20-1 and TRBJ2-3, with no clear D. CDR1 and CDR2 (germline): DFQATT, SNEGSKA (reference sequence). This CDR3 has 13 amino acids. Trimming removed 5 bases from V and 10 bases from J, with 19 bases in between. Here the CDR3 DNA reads TGCAGTGCTGCCCTTCCCGGCCAGGCTCCGCAGTATTTT. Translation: CSAALPGQAPQYF.

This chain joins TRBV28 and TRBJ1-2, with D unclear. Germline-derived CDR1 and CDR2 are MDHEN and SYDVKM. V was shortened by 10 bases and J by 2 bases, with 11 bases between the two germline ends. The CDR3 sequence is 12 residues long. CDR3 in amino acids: CATTRGNYGYTF. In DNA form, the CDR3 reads TGTGCCACCACCCGGGGAAACTATGGCTACACCTTC.

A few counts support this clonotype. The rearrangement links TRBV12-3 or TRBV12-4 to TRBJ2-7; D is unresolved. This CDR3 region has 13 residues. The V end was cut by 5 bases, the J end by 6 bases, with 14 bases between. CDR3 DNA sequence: TGTGCCAGCAGTCCGAAATATGTTCGCGAGCAGTACTTC. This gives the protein CASSPKYVREQYF.

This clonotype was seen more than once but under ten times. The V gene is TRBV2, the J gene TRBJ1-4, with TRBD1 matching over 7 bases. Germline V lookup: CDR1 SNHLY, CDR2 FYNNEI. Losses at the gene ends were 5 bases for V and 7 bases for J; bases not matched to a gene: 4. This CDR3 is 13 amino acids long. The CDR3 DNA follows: TGTGCCAGCAGTAACAGGGGAGGTGAAAAACTGTTTTTT. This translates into CASSNRGGEKLFF.

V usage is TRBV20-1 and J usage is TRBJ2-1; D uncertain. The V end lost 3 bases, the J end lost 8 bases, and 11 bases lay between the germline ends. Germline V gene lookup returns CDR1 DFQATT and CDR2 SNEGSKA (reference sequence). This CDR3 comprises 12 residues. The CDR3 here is CSARTPVDEQFF. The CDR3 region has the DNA TGCAGTGCTAGGACGCCCGTCGATGAGCAGTTCTTC.

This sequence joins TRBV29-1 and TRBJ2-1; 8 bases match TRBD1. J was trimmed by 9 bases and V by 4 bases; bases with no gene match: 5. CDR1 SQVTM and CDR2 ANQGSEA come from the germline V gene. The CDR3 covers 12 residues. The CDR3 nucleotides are TGCAGCGTTGGGCAGGGGGCGATTGAGCAGTTCTTC. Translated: CSVGQGAIEQFF.

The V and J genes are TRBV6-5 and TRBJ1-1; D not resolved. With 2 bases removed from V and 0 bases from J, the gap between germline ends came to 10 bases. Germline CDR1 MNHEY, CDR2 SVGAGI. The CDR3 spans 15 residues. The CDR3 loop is CASSYNVGMNTEAFF. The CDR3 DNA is TGTGCCAGCAGTTACAACGTGGGGATGAACACTGAAGCTTTCTTT.

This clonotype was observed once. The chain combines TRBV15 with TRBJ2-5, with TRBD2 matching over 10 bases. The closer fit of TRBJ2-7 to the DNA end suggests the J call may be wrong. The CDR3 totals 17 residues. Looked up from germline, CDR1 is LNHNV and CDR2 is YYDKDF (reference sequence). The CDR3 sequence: CATSAYGRSGGGNEQYF. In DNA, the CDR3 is TGTGCCACCAGCGCCTACGGTAGGAGCGGGGGGGGTAACGAGCAGTACTTC.

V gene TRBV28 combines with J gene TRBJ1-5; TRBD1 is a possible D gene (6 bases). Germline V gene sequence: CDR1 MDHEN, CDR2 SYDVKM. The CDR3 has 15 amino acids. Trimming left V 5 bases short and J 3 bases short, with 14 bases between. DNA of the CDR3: TGTGCCAGCAGTACGGGGGGCTGGACCAATCAGCCCCAGCATTTT. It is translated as CASSTGGWTNQPQHF.

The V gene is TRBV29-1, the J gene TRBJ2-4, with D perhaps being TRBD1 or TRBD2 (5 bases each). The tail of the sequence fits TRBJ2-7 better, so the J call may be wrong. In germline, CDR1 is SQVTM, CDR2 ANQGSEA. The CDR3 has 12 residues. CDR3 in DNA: TGCAGCGTGGGGGACGGTAGCTACGAGCAGTACTTC. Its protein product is CSVGDGSYEQYF.

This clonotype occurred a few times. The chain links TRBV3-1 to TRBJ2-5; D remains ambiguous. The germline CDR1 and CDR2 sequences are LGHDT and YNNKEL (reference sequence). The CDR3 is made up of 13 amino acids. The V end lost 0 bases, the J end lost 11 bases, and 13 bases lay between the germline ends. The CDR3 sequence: CASSQDRQARQYF. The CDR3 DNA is TGTGCCAGCAGCCAAGATCGGCAGGCCAGGCAGTACTTC.

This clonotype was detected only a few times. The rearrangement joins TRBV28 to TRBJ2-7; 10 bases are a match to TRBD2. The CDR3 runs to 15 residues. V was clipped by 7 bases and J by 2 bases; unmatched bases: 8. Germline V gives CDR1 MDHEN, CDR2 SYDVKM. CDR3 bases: TGTGCCAGCACCCTAGGTACTAGCGGGACCTACGAGCAGTACTTC. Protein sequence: CASTLGTSGTYEQYF.

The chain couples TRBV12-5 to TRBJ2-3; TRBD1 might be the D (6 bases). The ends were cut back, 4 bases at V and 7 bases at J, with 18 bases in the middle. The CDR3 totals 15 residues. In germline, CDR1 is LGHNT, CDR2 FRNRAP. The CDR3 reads CASGSLGGFRYTQYF. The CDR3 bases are TGTGCTAGTGGTTCGCTAGGGGGATTTCGTTATACGCAGTATTTT.

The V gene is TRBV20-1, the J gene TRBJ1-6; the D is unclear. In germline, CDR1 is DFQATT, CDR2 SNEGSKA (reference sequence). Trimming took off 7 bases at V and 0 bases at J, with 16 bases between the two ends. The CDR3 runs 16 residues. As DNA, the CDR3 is TGCAGTGGAAGAAGTGGACGGAGCTCCTATAATTCACCCCTCCACTTT. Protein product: CSGRSGRSSYNSPLHF.

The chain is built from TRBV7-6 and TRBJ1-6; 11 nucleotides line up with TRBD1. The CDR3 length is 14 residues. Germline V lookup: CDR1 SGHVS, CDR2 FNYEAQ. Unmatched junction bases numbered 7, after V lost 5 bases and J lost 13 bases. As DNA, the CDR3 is TGTGCCAGCAGCCCGGGACAGGGGGGATATCCCCTCCACTTT. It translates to CASSPGQGGYPLHF.

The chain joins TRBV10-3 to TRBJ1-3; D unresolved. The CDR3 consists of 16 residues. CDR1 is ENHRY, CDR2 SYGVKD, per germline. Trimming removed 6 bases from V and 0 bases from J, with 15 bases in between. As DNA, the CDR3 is TGTGCCATCAGAGCGGACGGAGACAACTCTGGAAACACCATATATTTT. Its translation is CAIRADGDNSGNTIYF.

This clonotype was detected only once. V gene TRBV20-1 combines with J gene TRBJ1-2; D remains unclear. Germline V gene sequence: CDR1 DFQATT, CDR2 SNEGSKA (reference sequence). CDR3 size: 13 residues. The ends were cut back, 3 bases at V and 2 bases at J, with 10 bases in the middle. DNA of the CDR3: TGCAGTGCTAGCCTCGGCCTAAACTATGGCTACACCTTC. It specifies CSASLGLNYGYTF.

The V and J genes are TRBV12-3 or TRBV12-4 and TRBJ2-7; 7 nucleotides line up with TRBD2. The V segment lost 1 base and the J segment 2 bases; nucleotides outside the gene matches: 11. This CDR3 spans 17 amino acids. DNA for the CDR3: TGTGCCAGCAGTTTAGGGGCAGCGGGACCGCACCCCTACGAGCAGTACTTC. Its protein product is CASSLGAAGPHPYEQYF.

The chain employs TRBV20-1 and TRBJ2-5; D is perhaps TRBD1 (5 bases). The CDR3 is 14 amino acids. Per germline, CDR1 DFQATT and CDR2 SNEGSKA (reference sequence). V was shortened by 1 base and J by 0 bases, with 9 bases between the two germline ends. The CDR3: CSARADSNQETQYF. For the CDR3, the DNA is TGCAGTGCTAGAGCCGACAGCAACCAAGAGACCCAGTACTTC.

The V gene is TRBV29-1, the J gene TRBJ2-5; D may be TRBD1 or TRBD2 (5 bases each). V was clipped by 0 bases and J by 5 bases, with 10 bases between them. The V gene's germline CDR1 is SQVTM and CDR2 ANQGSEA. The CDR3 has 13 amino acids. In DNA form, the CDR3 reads TGCAGCGTTGAAGAGGGGGTCGAGGAGACCCAGTACTTC. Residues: CSVEEGVEETQYF.

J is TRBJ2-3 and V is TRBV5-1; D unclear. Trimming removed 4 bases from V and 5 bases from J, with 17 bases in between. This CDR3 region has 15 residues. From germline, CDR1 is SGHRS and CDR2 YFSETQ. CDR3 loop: CASSPAGLPLDTQYF. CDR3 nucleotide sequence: TGCGCCAGCAGCCCCGCTGGGCTACCACTAGATACGCAGTATTTT. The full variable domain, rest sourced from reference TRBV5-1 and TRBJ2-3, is KAGVTQTPRYLIKTRGQQVTLSCSPISGHRSVSWYQQTPGQGLQFLFEYFSETQRNKGNFPGRFSGRQFSNSRSEMNVSTLELGDSALYLCASSPAGLPLDTQYFGPGTRLTVL.

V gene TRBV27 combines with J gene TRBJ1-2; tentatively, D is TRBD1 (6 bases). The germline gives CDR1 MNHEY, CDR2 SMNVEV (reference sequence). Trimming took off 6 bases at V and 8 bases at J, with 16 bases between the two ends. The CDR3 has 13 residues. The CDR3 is CASRPGHIGGYTF. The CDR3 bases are TGTGCCAGCAGACCGGGACACATAGGGGGCTACACCTTC.

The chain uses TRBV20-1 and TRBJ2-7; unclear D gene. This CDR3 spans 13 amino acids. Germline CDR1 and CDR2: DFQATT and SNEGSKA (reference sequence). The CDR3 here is CSAPRAVGYEQYF. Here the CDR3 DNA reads TGCAGCGCCCCCCGGGCAGTGGGTTACGAGCAGTACTTC.

This chain's CDR3 is CASSFGQGWYEQYF. The CDR3 nucleotides read TGTGCCAGCAGCTTTGGGCAGGGATGGTACGAGCAGTACTTC. The rearrangement joins TRBV7-2 to TRBJ2-7, with D maybe TRBD1 (5 bases). The CDR3 has 14 residues. Trimming shortened V by 3 bases and J by 4 bases, and 13 bases separated the two germline ends. The V gene's germline CDR1 is SGHTA and CDR2 FQGNSA.